Presented here are 13 T cell receptor beta chains from one specimen sequenced in a study of Ad26.COV2.S vaccination and SARS-CoV-2 variants (dated by TCRdb to 2020 to 2022). Library preparation was by the immunoSEQ multiplex PCR assay. Sourced from immuneACCESS, this table was stored by TCRdb with only in-frame sequences that have V and J called. A share of the clones is absent; for the studies checked, an unresolved V gene accounts for under half, and the remainder has no known explanation. For this sample there are a few hundred thousand clones; 83% appear just once. The top ten hold about 7.4% of the sample. The treatment or condition label for this specimen denotes: about 20 received Ad26.COV2.S at low or high dose, single or two shots; 5 received placebo; per-sample allocation not given. For vaccine and placebo recipients, repertoires were sequenced using samples collected on day 63 after the first injection.

The source was peripheral blood, collected in a trial of Ad26.COV2.S vaccine versus placebo. These receptors originate from a person between 18 and 60 years old who received the Ad26.COV2.S COVID-19 vaccine or a placebo.

The rearrangement uses TRBV30 and TRBJ2-1, with 8 bases lining up with TRBD2. V dropped 2 bases and J dropped 6; count of bases not matched to a gene: 9. Germline V gives CDR1 GTSNPN, CDR2 SVGIG (reference sequence). The CDR3 has 15 residues. The CDR3 spells CAWSKALAGRNEQFF. The CDR3 DNA is TGTGCCTGGAGTAAAGCCCTAGCGGGCCGCAATGAGCAGTTCTTC.

The V gene is TRBV6-2 or TRBV6-3, the J gene TRBJ2-7; TRBD2 matches at 7 bases. The ends lost 7 bases at V and 5 bases at J; junction bases unmatched: 14. CDR1 and CDR2 from the germline V gene are MNHEY and SVGEGT. The CDR3 consists of 15 residues. The CDR3 region has the DNA TGTGCCAGCACCCCGCCGGGGCTAGCGGTTGACGAGCAGTACTTC. It translates to CASTPPGLAVDEQYF.

The CDR3 protein is CASSSIQGVSTDTQYF. The DNA for the CDR3 is TGTGCCAGCAGTTCGATCCAGGGGGTTAGCACAGATACGCAGTATTTT. The V gene is TRBV27, the J gene TRBJ2-3; TRBD1 matches at 7 bases. CDR1 is MNHEY, CDR2 SMNVEV, per germline (reference sequence). The CDR3 is 16 residues long. J lost 0 bases, V lost 4 bases, and 7 bases had no gene match.

This clone was observed once. The chain links TRBV5-5 to TRBJ1-2; TRBD1 might be the D (6 bases). The CDR3 length is 15 residues. Germline V gene sequence: CDR1 SGHKS, CDR2 YYEKEE (reference sequence). Deletions cut 3 bases from V and 3 bases from J, with 15 bases between. Here the CDR3 reads CASSSSWGPDYGYTF. The CDR3 DNA reads as TGTGCCAGCAGCTCGTCGTGGGGGCCCGACTATGGCTACACCTTC.

The chain is built from TRBV19 and TRBJ2-2; D is ambiguous. CDR1 is LNHDA and CDR2 is SQIVND in the germline V gene (reference sequence). Trimming left V 1 base short and J 3 bases short, with 6 bases between. This CDR3 has 14 amino acids. The CDR3 DNA sequence: TGTGCCAGTAGTATAGGGTTCTACACCGGGGAGCTGTTTTTT. This gives the protein CASSIGFYTGELFF.

The chain combines TRBV9 with TRBJ2-1; maybe TRBD1 (6 bases). The CDR3 has 14 amino acids. The germline V and J ends were trimmed by 0 bases and 6 bases, with 10 bases remaining between them. Germline values: CDR1 SGDLS, CDR2 YYNGEE. CDR3: CASSVVDSFNEQFF. In DNA, the CDR3 is TGTGCCAGCAGCGTAGTGGACAGCTTCAATGAGCAGTTCTTC. Variable domain in full (rest from reference TRBV9 and TRBJ2-1): DSGVTQTPKHLITATGQRVTLRCSPRSGDLSVYWYQQSLDQGLQFLIQYYNGEERAKGNILERFSAQQFPDLHSELNLSSLELGDSALYFCASSVVDSFNEQFFGPGTRLTVL.

The chain employs TRBV5-1 and TRBJ2-4, with TRBD1 matching 12 bases. The germline CDR1 and CDR2 sequences are SGHRS and YFSETQ. The CDR3 length is 17 residues. Trimming cost V 4 bases and J 7 bases; bases outside gene matches: 12. The CDR3 bases are TGCGCCAGCAGCCCAGGGACAGGGGGCGGATTTTCGAACATTCAGTACTTC. Translation: CASSPGTGGGFSNIQYF.

The gene calls are TRBV5-4 and TRBJ2-1; 8 nucleotides align to TRBD1. The germline gives CDR1 SGHNT, CDR2 YYREEE (reference sequence). The CDR3 consists of 14 residues. The V gene end was trimmed by 6 bases and the J gene end by 3 bases; junction bases not matched to a gene: 5. The CDR3 protein is CASTTGGNYNEQFF. The CDR3 DNA reads as TGTGCCAGCACAACAGGGGGGAACTACAATGAGCAGTTCTTC. Full variable domain (outside the CDR3, taken from reference TRBV5-4 and TRBJ2-1): ETGVTQSPTHLIKTRGQQVTLRCSSQSGHNTVSWYQQALGQGPQFIFQYYREEENGRGNFPPRFSGLQFPNYSSELNVNALELDDSALYLCASTTGGNYNEQFFGPGTRLTVL.

V and J are TRBV19 and TRBJ1-2, with no clear D. CDR1 LNHDA and CDR2 SQIVND come from the germline V gene (reference sequence). The CDR3 sequence is 14 residues long. V was pared by 2 bases and J by 2 bases, with 9 bases between. CDR3 sequence (DNA): TGTGCCAGTAGTATAAGAGCGTTCAACTATGGCTACACCTTC. Protein: CASSIRAFNYGYTF.

This sequence joins TRBV18 and TRBJ2-7; 8 bases line up with TRBD1. Germline CDR1 reads KGHSH; CDR2 reads LQKENI. J lost 5 bases, V lost 2 bases, and 5 bases had no gene match. The CDR3 length is 14 residues. In DNA form, the CDR3 reads TGTGCCAGCTCACCATTGGGACAGGCCGACGAGCAGTACTTC. Amino acids: CASSPLGQADEQYF.

The chain links TRBV11-2 to TRBJ1-2, with D possibly TRBD1 on 5 matching bases. The V and J ends lost 2 bases and 8 bases respectively, with 9 bases between them. Germline CDR1 is SGHAT and CDR2 is FQNNGV. The CDR3 totals 12 residues. CDR3 region: CASSLTGLGYTF. Written as DNA, the CDR3 is TGTGCCAGCAGCTTAACAGGCCTGGGCTACACCTTC.

The rearrangement uses TRBV5-1 and TRBJ2-6; possible D gene TRBD2, 7 bases. CDR3 size: 16 residues. Trimming cost V 4 bases and J 0 bases, with 11 bases left between them. Per the germline V gene, CDR1 is SGHRS and CDR2 is YFSETQ. CDR3 protein: CASSPRGGSGANVLTF. CDR3 sequence (DNA): TGCGCCAGCAGCCCAAGGGGGGGCTCTGGGGCCAACGTCCTGACTTTC.

V gene TRBV18 combines with J gene TRBJ1-5; D may be TRBD1 (6 bases). The CDR3 is 13 residues long. The germline gives CDR1 KGHSH, CDR2 LQKENI. V shed 4 bases and J shed 7 bases, with 11 bases lying between them. CDR3 nucleotides: TGTGCCAGCTCACAGGGGGTTTTACAGCCCCAGCATTTT. Translation gives CASSQGVLQPQHF.